This T cell receptor beta chain was recorded in a study of T cells in Graves' hyperthyroidism and ophthalmopathy. This clonotype was seen once. The CDR3 has 15 amino acids. V lost 5 bases to trimming and J lost 1 base, with 15 bases between them. Germline V gene sequence: CDR1 MDHEN, CDR2 SYDVKM. TCR beta CDR3 region amplification was performed from RNA transcripts. In the first-round RT-PCR of the TCR CDR3, the HTBI primer set was used. TCRdb processed the multiplex PCR reads anew with MiXCR; each CDR3 protein has one entry. The table includes around 300,000 distinct CDR3 sequences, 25% detected once.

What was sequenced was blood. This TCR was recovered from a man in his forties or fifties with Graves' hyperthyroidism that later progressed to Graves' ophthalmopathy. The chain is built from TRBV28 and TRBJ2-7, with a possible D match to TRBD1 (6 bases). The CDR3 DNA reads as TGTGCCAGCAGTATTCACAGGGAAATTTCCTACGAGCAGTACTTC. Translating it yields CASSIHREISYEQYF. Variable domain in full (rest from reference TRBV28 and TRBJ2-7): DVKVTQSSRYLVKRTGEKVFLECVQDMDHENMFWYRQDPGLGLRLIYFSYDVKMKEKGDIPEGYSVSREKKERFSLILESASTNQTSMYLCASSIHREISYEQYFGPGTRLTVT.